This T cell receptor beta chain was identified during a study of T cell responses to AZD1222 COVID-19 vaccine. The CDR3 is made up of 16 amino acids. Germline lookup yields CDR1 LNHDA and CDR2 SQIVND (reference sequence). V was cut by 3 bases and J by 0 bases, with 12 bases left in between. For this clone: Its antigen is as yet unknown.

Study findings and constraints: Clonal diversity was possibly underestimated, and white British individuals and females predominated among donors. Every sample of the repertoires postdated the peak T cell response. Baseline serology detected seropositivity in only six AZD1222 recipients.

The table came from immunoSEQ multiplex PCR; TCRdb's copy has only in-frame clones and leaves some out. The profile shows 150,000 or so clones, around 89% of them singletons. The chain combines TRBV19 with TRBJ1-3, with D perhaps TRBD1 (5 bases). The receptor was derived from an adult in good health. The input for sequencing was peripheral blood, taken on day 0 of AZD1222 vaccination. CDR3 residues: CASSIPRGGSGNTIYF. The DNA of the CDR3 is TGTGCCAGTAGTATCCCCCGGGGCGGCTCTGGAAACACCATATATTTT.